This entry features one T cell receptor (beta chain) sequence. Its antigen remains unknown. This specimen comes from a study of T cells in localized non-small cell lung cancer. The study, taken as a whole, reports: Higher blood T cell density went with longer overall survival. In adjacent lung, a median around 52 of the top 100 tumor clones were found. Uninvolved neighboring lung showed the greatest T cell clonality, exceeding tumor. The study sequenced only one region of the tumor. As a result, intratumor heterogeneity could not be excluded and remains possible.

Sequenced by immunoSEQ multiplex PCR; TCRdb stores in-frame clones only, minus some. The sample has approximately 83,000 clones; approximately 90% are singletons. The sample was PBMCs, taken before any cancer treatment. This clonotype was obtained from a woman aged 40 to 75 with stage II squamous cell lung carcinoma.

The CDR3 loop reads CASSQVAGGNQPQHF. CDR3 DNA sequence: TGCGCCAGCAGCCAAGTGGCGGGTGGCAATCAGCCCCAGCATTTT. V usage is TRBV4-1 and J usage is TRBJ1-5; D not resolved. CDR3 length: 15 amino acids. The ends were cut back, 1 base at V and 2 bases at J, with 9 bases in the middle. Germline CDR1 and CDR2: MGHRA and YSYEKL.